This T cell receptor (beta chain) was retrieved from a study of blood T cell repertoires in COVID-19. As for the study in general: Nucleic acid was either cDNA or gDNA, and it came from T cells, B-cell-depleted T cells, or PBMCs.

Original analysis: Amplification of reference gene primers was used by the study to estimate nucleated cell counts. The data were produced by immunoSEQ multiplex PCR, yet TCRdb's version contains in-frame clones alone and is incomplete. V and J calls and clone size come straight from that table; D and trimming were deduced from the DNA. This repertoire shows 140,000 to 150,000 clones, about 89% found once; its top ten account for under 3%. The J segment lost 12 bases and the V segment lost 5 bases, leaving 9 bases of the junction unmatched. CDR3 length equals 14 residues. Germline lookup yields CDR1 MGHDK and CDR2 SYGVNS.

The receptor comes from a man aged 60 to 69 with active or convalescent COVID-19. The sequenced material came from peripheral blood. J is TRBJ2-1 and V is TRBV25-1, with 11 bases that match TRBD2. The CDR3 protein is CASSRGTSGYRQFF. For the CDR3, the DNA is TGTGCCAGCAGTAGGGGGACTAGCGGATATCGGCAGTTCTTC.